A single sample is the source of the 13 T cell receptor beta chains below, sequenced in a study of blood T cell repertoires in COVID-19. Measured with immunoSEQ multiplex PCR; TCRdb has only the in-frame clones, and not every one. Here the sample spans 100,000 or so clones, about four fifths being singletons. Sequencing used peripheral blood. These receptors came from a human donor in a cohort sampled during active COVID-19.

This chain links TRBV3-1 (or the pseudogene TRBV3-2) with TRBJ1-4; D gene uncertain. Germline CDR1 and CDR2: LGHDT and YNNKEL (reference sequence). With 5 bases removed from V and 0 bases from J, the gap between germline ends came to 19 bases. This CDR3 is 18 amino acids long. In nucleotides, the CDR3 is TGTGCCAGCAGCGCAAGATTTGGGGAGCCTGCAACTAATGAAAAACTGTTTTTT. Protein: CASSARFGEPATNEKLFF.

CDR3: CSVKKTGYEQYF. CDR3 DNA: TGCAGCGTAAAAAAGACAGGTTACGAGCAGTACTTC. The chain recombines TRBV29-1 with TRBJ2-7, with D perhaps TRBD1 (6 bases). The germline V and J ends were trimmed by 6 bases and 4 bases, with 13 bases remaining between them. This CDR3 is 12 amino acids long. Germline CDR1 reads SQVTM; CDR2 reads ANQGSEA.

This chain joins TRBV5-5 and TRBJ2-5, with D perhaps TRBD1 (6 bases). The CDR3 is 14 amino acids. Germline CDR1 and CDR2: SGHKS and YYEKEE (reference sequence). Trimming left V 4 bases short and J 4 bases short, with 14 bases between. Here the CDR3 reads CASSRSQGTETQYF. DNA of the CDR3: TGTGCCAGCAGCCGTTCACAGGGTACAGAGACCCAGTACTTC. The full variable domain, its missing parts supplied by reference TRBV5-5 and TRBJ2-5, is DAGVTQSPTHLIKTRGQQVTLRCSPISGHKSVSWYQQVLGQGPQFIFQYYEKEERGRGNFPDRFSARQFPNYSSELNVNALLLGDSALYLCASSRSQGTETQYFGPGTRLLVL.

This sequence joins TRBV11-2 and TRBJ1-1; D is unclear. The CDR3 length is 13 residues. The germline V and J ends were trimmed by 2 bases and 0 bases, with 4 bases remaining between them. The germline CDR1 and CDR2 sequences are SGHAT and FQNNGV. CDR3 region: CASSLRVNTEAFF. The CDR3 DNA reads TGTGCCAGCAGCTTACGAGTGAACACTGAAGCTTTCTTT. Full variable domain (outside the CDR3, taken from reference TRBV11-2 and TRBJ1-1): EAGVAQSPRYKIIEKRQSVAFWCNPISGHATLYWYQQILGQGPKLLIQFQNNGVVDDSQLPKDRFSAERLKGVDSTLKIQPAKLEDSAVYLCASSLRVNTEAFFGQGTRLTVV.

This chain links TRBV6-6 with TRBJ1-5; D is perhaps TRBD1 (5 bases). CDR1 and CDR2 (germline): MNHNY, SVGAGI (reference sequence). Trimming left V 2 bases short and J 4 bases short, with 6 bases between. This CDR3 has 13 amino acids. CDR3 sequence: CASSYRGNQPQHF. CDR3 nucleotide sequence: TGTGCCAGCAGTTACAGGGGAAATCAGCCCCAGCATTTT.

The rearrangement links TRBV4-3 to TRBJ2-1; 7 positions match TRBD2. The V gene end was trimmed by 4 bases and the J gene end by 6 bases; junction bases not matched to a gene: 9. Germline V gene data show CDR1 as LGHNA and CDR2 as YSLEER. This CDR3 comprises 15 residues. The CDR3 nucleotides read TGCGCCAGCAGCCTCAGCGGGAACGAGGTCAATGAGCAGTTCTTC. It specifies CASSLSGNEVNEQFF.

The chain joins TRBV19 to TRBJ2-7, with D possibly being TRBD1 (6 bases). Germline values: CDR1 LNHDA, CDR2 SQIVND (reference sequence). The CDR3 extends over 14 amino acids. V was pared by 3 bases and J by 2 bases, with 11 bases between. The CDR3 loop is CASSIQGPPYEQYF. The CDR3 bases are TGTGCCAGTAGTATTCAGGGGCCTCCCTACGAGCAGTACTTC. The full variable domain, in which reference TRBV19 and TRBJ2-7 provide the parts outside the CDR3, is DGGITQSPKYLFRKEGQNVTLSCEQNLNHDAMYWYRQDPGQGLRLIYYSQIVNDFQKGDIAEGYSVSREKKESFPLTVTSAQKNPTAFYLCASSIQGPPYEQYFGPGTRLTVT.

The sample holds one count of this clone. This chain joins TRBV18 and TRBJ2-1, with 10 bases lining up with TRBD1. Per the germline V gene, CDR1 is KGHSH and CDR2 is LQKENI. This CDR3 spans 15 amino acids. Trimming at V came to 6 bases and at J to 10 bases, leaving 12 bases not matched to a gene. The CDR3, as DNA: TGTGCCAGCTCGCTACAGGGACAGGGGTTAGGGGAGCAGTTCTTC. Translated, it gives CASSLQGQGLGEQFF.

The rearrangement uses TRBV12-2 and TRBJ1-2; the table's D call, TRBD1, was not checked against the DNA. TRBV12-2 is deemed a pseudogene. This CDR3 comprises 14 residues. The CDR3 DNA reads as TGTGCAAGTATTCCGGCAGGGGGCGACTATGGCTACACCTTC. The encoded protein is CASIPAGGDYGYTF.

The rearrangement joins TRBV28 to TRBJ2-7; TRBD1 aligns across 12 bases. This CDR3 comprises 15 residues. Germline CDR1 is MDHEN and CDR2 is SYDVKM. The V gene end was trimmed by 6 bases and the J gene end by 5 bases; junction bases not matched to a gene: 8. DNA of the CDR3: TGTGCCAGCAGACGCCCGGGACAGGGGGCCAACGAGCAGTACTTC. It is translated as CASRRPGQGANEQYF.

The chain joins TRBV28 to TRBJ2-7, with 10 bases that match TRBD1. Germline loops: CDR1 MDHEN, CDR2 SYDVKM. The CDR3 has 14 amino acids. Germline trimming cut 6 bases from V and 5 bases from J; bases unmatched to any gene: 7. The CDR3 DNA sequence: TGTGCCAGCAGGGACAGGGGGTTTTCAAACGAGCAGTACTTC. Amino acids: CASRDRGFSNEQYF.

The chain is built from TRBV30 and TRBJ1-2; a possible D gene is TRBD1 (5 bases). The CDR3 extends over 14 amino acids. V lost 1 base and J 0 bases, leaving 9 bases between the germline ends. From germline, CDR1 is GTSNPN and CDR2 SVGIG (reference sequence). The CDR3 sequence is CAWSGQPANYGYTF. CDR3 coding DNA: TGTGCCTGGAGTGGACAGCCCGCTAACTATGGCTACACCTTC.

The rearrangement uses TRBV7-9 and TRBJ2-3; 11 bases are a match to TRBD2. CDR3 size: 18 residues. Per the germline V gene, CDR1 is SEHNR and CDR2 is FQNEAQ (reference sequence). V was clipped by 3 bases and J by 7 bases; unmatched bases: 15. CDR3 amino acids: CASSFTELLAGARYTQYF. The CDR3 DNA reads TGTGCCAGCAGCTTTACAGAACTACTAGCGGGGGCCCGATATACGCAGTATTTT.